These T cell receptor beta chains were read from a single sample in a study of shared clonotypes between healthy human individuals. Measured with immunoSEQ multiplex PCR; TCRdb has only the in-frame clones, and not every one. The sample includes under 1,900,000 clones, roughly 98.5% of them seen just once. What was sequenced was naive CD4+ T cells sorted from blood. These receptors all come from a man aged 25-45 years in good health. The CDR3 runs from the conserved cysteine through the conserved F or W. Each record gives: J gene, D gene, V gene, CDR3 protein. A D gene is named only where the DNA matches it firmly.

TRBJ2-7	NA	TRBV27	CASSLSRRTQTYEQYF
TRBJ2-2	TRBD1	TRBV30	CAWSRSTGVPRSTGELFF
TRBJ1-4	NA	TRBV28	CASSLTPTDFNPLNEKLFF
TRBJ2-7	NA	TRBV5-8	CASIQLVSREQYF
TRBJ1-3	TRBD1	TRBV5-5	CASSLAGTVISGNTIYF
TRBJ1-1	NA	TRBV28	CASSSGEAFF
TRBJ1-5	TRBD1	TRBV5-1	CASSLGLGQGSNQPQHF
TRBJ1-2	NA	TRBV29-1	CSGVQGRSGYTF
TRBJ1-4	TRBD1	TRBV2	CASDQTGAVEKLFF
TRBJ2-5	NA	TRBV30	CAWSGRSGRQETQYF
TRBJ1-5	TRBD1	TRBV19	CASSILGTGGNQPQHF
TRBJ2-7	TRBD2	TRBV6-1	CASSPSGSSYEQYF
TRBJ1-2	TRBD1	TRBV29-1	CSVEDPPGTAGYTF
TRBJ2-3	NA	TRBV7-9	CASSLTVDTQYF
TRBJ1-1	NA	TRBV9	CASSVSADMNTEAFF
TRBJ2-7	NA	TRBV7-6	CASSLAQQGSHEQYF
TRBJ2-5	NA	TRBV7-7	CASSFPRDFQETQYF
TRBJ2-1	NA	TRBV4-3	CASSQDLLAAQQFF
TRBJ2-3	NA	TRBV10-1	CASSDFTDTQYF
TRBJ2-4	NA	TRBV5-5	CASSLPLRNIQYF
TRBJ2-3	TRBD2	TRBV5-1	CASSLDPRRERSDTQYF
TRBJ2-1	NA	TRBV28	CASKQGRRGHYNEQFF
TRBJ1-1	TRBD1	TRBV10-2	CASSVAGTGNTEAFF
TRBJ2-1	NA	TRBV15	CATSRDQGDEQFF
TRBJ1-1	NA	TRBV27	CASTPRGRAEAFF
TRBJ1-4	NA	TRBV9	CASSPRVANEKLFF
TRBJ1-5	TRBD1	TRBV2	CASSLTGQANQPQHF
TRBJ1-2	NA	TRBV28	CASKVGGRYGYTF
TRBJ2-1	TRBD2	TRBV18	CASSPLSGLAGGVGSYNEQFF
TRBJ2-3	TRBD2	TRBV28	CASSSREDVTDTQYF
TRBJ1-4	NA	TRBV19	CASRETGATNEKLFF
TRBJ1-3	TRBD1	TRBV28	CASLDRAGNTIYF
TRBJ1-2	TRBD1	TRBV10-2	CASSDPPAGTGAGYTF
TRBJ2-2	NA	TRBV18	CASSPLEGSGPNTGELFF
TRBJ2-7	NA	TRBV9	CASSVALGHEQYF
TRBJ2-3	NA	TRBV5-4	CASSLGPLSRADTQYF
TRBJ1-4	TRBD1	TRBV7-2	CASSPDRGKGEKLFF
TRBJ1-2	NA	TRBV27	CASSLTRLGAGGYTF
TRBJ2-1	NA	TRBV5-4	CASSLDPLQWQFF
TRBJ2-1	TRBD2	TRBV7-9	CASRKPGTAGGGEQFF
TRBJ1-1	NA	TRBV18	CASAPMNTEAFF
TRBJ2-7	TRBD2	TRBV5-6	CASSLRLAGRRYYEQYF
TRBJ2-1	NA	TRBV29-1	CSVTAGLNSYNEQFF
TRBJ2-7	NA	TRBV7-9	CASSLAHSSSYEQYF
TRBJ2-1	TRBD2	TRBV18	CASSPSSGSTYNEQFF
TRBJ2-2	TRBD1	TRBV11-2	CASPDRGTGELFF
TRBJ1-4	NA	TRBV5-6	CASSPGTLNEKLFF
TRBJ2-3	TRBD2	TRBV10-1	CASSGKIPSGSRADTQYF
TRBJ1-1	NA	TRBV11-2	CASSSRGVISEAFF
TRBJ2-7	NA	TRBV2	CASRFERKETYEQYF
TRBJ2-7	NA	TRBV19	CASRPNGEQYF
TRBJ2-7	TRBD2	TRBV5-1	CASSSTGTSGYEQYF
TRBJ1-2	NA	TRBV30	CAWTTGNYGYTF
TRBJ1-5	NA	TRBV5-8	CASSLDWATDQPQHF
TRBJ2-7	NA	TRBV27	CASSLFRGIYEQYF
TRBJ1-1	TRBD1	TRBV28	CASSILGTGGREAFF
TRBJ2-7	NA	TRBV4-3	CASSQDWGSHYEQYF